The clone carrying this TCR beta chain came up once. The antigen is undetermined. The library came from three nested PCR rounds adapted from ARM-PCR protocols. TCRdb redid the calling of the multiplex PCR reads with MiXCR, one entry per CDR3 protein. The sample consists of about 98,000 distinct CDR3 sequences, about 80% of them appearing once. The data were taken from a study of tumor and adjacent non-tumor tissue in lung cancer. Overall study results and limits: Shorter survival was associated with higher TCR diversity in tumors.

The CDR3 length is 19 residues. This sample's RNA came from whole unsorted tissue. Distant lung tissue was collected more than 3 cm away from the tumor edge. Source material: distant non-tumor lung tissue. This rearrangement joins TRBV12-3 or TRBV12-4 to TRBJ2-6; TRBD2 is a possible D gene (6 bases). The TCR sequence derives from a man aged 55 to 70 with small cell lung cancer. The CDR3 loop reads CVTSWSGSPGLIRANVLTF. The CDR3 DNA is TGTGTCACCAGTTGGTCCGGGAGTCCGGGTCTGATAAGGGCCAACGTCCTGACTTTC.